These T cell receptor beta chains were read from a single sample in a study of neurological immune-mediated disorders. A single record per CDR3 protein comes from TCRdb applying MiXCR to the 5' RACE reads. The sample records 25,000 to 35,000 distinct CDR3 sequences, approximately 1.4% being singletons. Sequenced: PBMCs. Every receptor here comes from a woman in her 30s with multiple sclerosis. Both conserved end residues are part of each CDR3. The D gene is left open where the match is weak. A row's size may be missing; if present it is once, few, many or a size class.

v_gene: TRBV9
d_gene: TRBD1
abundance: many
j_gene: TRBJ1-1
CDR3nt: TGTGCCAGCAGCTTGGGACAGGGTTTAGCTTTCTTT
CDR3aa: CASSLGQGLAFF

v_gene: TRBV6-5
d_gene: -
abundance: many
j_gene: TRBJ1-2
CDR3nt: TGTGCCAGCCATGAGGGACCGTATGGCTACACCTTC
CDR3aa: CASHEGPYGYTF

v_gene: TRBV6-2/TRBV6-3
d_gene: -
abundance: many
j_gene: TRBJ1-5
CDR3nt: TGTGCCAGCAGACCCTCAGGCGGGGCCCAGCATTTT
CDR3aa: CASRPSGGAQHF

v_gene: TRBV5-6
d_gene: TRBD1
abundance: many
j_gene: TRBJ1-5
CDR3nt: TGTGCCAGCAGCTCGACTACAGGGGACCATAGCAATCAGCCCCAGCATTTT
CDR3aa: CASSSTTGDHSNQPQHF

v_gene: TRBV9
d_gene: TRBD1
abundance: many
j_gene: TRBJ1-2
CDR3nt: TGTGCCAGCAGCGCCAGGACAGGGGAGAACTATGGCTACACCTTC
CDR3aa: CASSARTGENYGYTF

v_gene: TRBV7-6
d_gene: -
abundance: many
j_gene: TRBJ2-1
CDR3nt: TGTGCCAGCAGCAAGGGGGGCAATGAGCAGTTCTTC
CDR3aa: CASSKGGNEQFF

v_gene: TRBV20-1
d_gene: TRBD2
abundance: many
j_gene: TRBJ2-7
CDR3nt: TGCAGTGCTAGAGGTAGCGGGGGGACAGCCTACGAGCAGTACTTC
CDR3aa: CSARGSGGTAYEQYF

v_gene: TRBV6-1
d_gene: -
abundance: many
j_gene: TRBJ2-5
CDR3nt: TGTGCCAGCAGTGAATCAATCAGTCAAGAGACCCAGTACTTC
CDR3aa: CASSESISQETQYF

v_gene: TRBV2
d_gene: -
abundance: many
j_gene: TRBJ2-7
CDR3nt: TGTGCCAGTCAGCAGTCCGCAGGGTACGAGCAGTACTTC
CDR3aa: CASQQSAGYEQYF

v_gene: TRBV7-2
d_gene: -
abundance: many
j_gene: TRBJ2-5
CDR3nt: TGTGCCAGCAGCTTAGCCTCAGCCCGAGAGACCCAGTACTTC
CDR3aa: CASSLASARETQYF

v_gene: TRBV20-1
d_gene: -
abundance: many
j_gene: TRBJ1-5
CDR3nt: TGCAGTGCTAGAGCAGGTGGTGCTCAGCCCCAGCATTTT
CDR3aa: CSARAGGAQPQHF

v_gene: TRBV12-3/TRBV12-4
d_gene: TRBD2
abundance: many
j_gene: TRBJ2-2
CDR3nt: TGTGCCAGCAGGACCGGGACTATCAACACCGGGGAGCTGTTTTTT
CDR3aa: CASRTGTINTGELFF

v_gene: TRBV5-1
d_gene: -
abundance: few
j_gene: TRBJ1-1
CDR3nt: TGCGCCAGCAGGCTTGCTGAGGAGAGGGCGATGAACACTGAAGCTTTCTTT
CDR3aa: CASRLAEERAMNTEAFF

v_gene: TRBV11-3
d_gene: TRBD2
abundance: -
j_gene: TRBJ2-3
CDR3nt: TGTGCCAGCAGCTTAGGACGGGGGGATAATGCAGATACGCAGTATTTT
CDR3aa: CASSLGRGDNADTQYF

v_gene: TRBV6-5
d_gene: -
abundance: many
j_gene: TRBJ2-2
CDR3nt: TGTGCCAGCAGCCGACTGGTACTCACCGGGGAGCTGTTTTTT
CDR3aa: CASSRLVLTGELFF

v_gene: TRBV20-1
d_gene: -
abundance: many
j_gene: TRBJ2-4
CDR3nt: TGCAGTGCTAGAGATCCGGGGACGGCCAAAAACATTCAGTACTTC
CDR3aa: CSARDPGTAKNIQYF

v_gene: TRBV20-1
d_gene: TRBD2
abundance: many
j_gene: TRBJ2-1
CDR3nt: TGCAGTGCTCCCCCGGGGGACTACTACAATGAGCAGTTCTTC
CDR3aa: CSAPPGDYYNEQFF

v_gene: TRBV7-3
d_gene: TRBD2
abundance: many
j_gene: TRBJ2-7
CDR3nt: TGTGCCAGCAGCTCCTTAGCGGGGGTGTACGAGCAGTACTTC
CDR3aa: CASSSLAGVYEQYF

v_gene: TRBV20-1
d_gene: -
abundance: many
j_gene: TRBJ2-1
CDR3nt: TGCAGTGTTGCTGGGAGCGGGGAGCAGTTCTTC
CDR3aa: CSVAGSGEQFF

v_gene: TRBV20-1
d_gene: -
abundance: many
j_gene: TRBJ1-1
CDR3nt: TGCAGTGCCCCATCTCGACTGAACACTGAAGCTTTCTTT
CDR3aa: CSAPSRLNTEAFF

v_gene: TRBV10-3
d_gene: -
abundance: many
j_gene: TRBJ2-7
CDR3nt: TGTGCCGCGCGTGGTGGGGGATCCTACGAGCAGTACTTC
CDR3aa: CAARGGGSYEQYF

v_gene: TRBV7-3
d_gene: -
abundance: many
j_gene: TRBJ2-3
CDR3nt: TGTGCCAGCAGCGCGTCGGGGGGCCGAGATACGCAGTATTTT
CDR3aa: CASSASGGRDTQYF

v_gene: TRBV24-1
d_gene: -
abundance: many
j_gene: TRBJ2-1
CDR3nt: TGTGCCACCCCCCGGACAGGCCGGCGGGGGAATGAGCAGTTCTTC
CDR3aa: CATPRTGRRGNEQFF

v_gene: TRBV7-9
d_gene: -
abundance: many
j_gene: TRBJ1-1
CDR3nt: TGTGCCAGCAGCTCATTCGGATCCGGTGGCACTGAAGCTTTCTTT
CDR3aa: CASSSFGSGGTEAFF

v_gene: TRBV5-1
d_gene: -
abundance: many
j_gene: TRBJ1-5
CDR3nt: TGCGCCAGCAGCTTGGTGGGGAATCAGCCCCAGCATTTT
CDR3aa: CASSLVGNQPQHF

v_gene: TRBV12-3/TRBV12-4
d_gene: -
abundance: many
j_gene: TRBJ1-6
CDR3nt: TGTGCCAGCAGTCAAGATGCAGCTATTAATTCACCCCTCCACTTT
CDR3aa: CASSQDAAINSPLHF

v_gene: TRBV29-1
d_gene: -
abundance: many
j_gene: TRBJ1-2
CDR3nt: TGCAGCGTTGCGACAGCTAACTATGGCTACACCTTC
CDR3aa: CSVATANYGYTF

v_gene: TRBV6-5
d_gene: -
abundance: many
j_gene: TRBJ1-2
CDR3nt: TGTGCCAGCAGTTATAACTATGGCTACACCTTC
CDR3aa: CASSYNYGYTF

v_gene: TRBV10-3
d_gene: -
abundance: many
j_gene: TRBJ1-1
CDR3nt: TGTGCCATCAGTGAGTCGAATATACGGAACACTGAAGCTTTCTTT
CDR3aa: CAISESNIRNTEAFF

v_gene: TRBV27
d_gene: -
abundance: many
j_gene: TRBJ1-5
CDR3nt: TGTGCCAGCAGCCCCGTGAGGGGGGCCCGGGACAATCAGCCCCAGCATTTT
CDR3aa: CASSPVRGARDNQPQHF

v_gene: TRBV14
d_gene: TRBD2
abundance: many
j_gene: TRBJ2-7
CDR3nt: TGTGCCAGCAGCCTCCGGGGAGGGGTCGGCCACGAGCAGTACTTC
CDR3aa: CASSLRGGVGHEQYF

v_gene: TRBV5-1
d_gene: TRBD2
abundance: many
j_gene: TRBJ2-5
CDR3nt: TGCGCCAGCAGCTGGCGGGGGGAGACCCAGTACTTC
CDR3aa: CASSWRGETQYF

v_gene: TRBV13
d_gene: TRBD2
abundance: many
j_gene: TRBJ2-1
CDR3nt: TGTGCCAGCAGCTTACGGACTAGAAACAATGAGCAGTTCTTC
CDR3aa: CASSLRTRNNEQFF

v_gene: TRBV7-2
d_gene: -
abundance: many
j_gene: TRBJ1-1
CDR3nt: TGTGCCAGCAGCAGCGGCAGGAACACTGAAGCTTTCTTT
CDR3aa: CASSSGRNTEAFF

v_gene: TRBV14
d_gene: -
abundance: many
j_gene: TRBJ2-1
CDR3nt: TGTGCCAGCAGGCCCGATCCTCCGTCTTCCAGGGACAATGAGCAGTTCTTC
CDR3aa: CASRPDPPSSRDNEQFF

v_gene: TRBV12-3/TRBV12-4
d_gene: -
abundance: many
j_gene: TRBJ2-7
CDR3nt: TGTGCCAGCAGTTTGGACCACTACGAGCAGTACTTC
CDR3aa: CASSLDHYEQYF

v_gene: TRBV28
d_gene: -
abundance: many
j_gene: TRBJ1-2
CDR3nt: TGTGCCAGCAGTTTGGTAGGGGAAGGCTACACCTTC
CDR3aa: CASSLVGEGYTF

v_gene: TRBV12-3/TRBV12-4
d_gene: -
abundance: many
j_gene: TRBJ1-1
CDR3nt: TGTGCCAGCAGCCGAAGGGGGGAAACCCGTGAAGCTTTCTTT
CDR3aa: CASSRRGETREAFF

v_gene: TRBV7-6
d_gene: TRBD1
abundance: many
j_gene: TRBJ2-3
CDR3nt: TGTGCCAGCAGCCCAGAGGCGACAGGGACGTTTACAGATACGCAGTATTTT
CDR3aa: CASSPEATGTFTDTQYF

v_gene: TRBV5-1
d_gene: TRBD1
abundance: many
j_gene: TRBJ1-1
CDR3nt: TGCGCCAGCAGCCAAGCAGGGGGCGCATCCTTGACTGAAGCTTTCTTT
CDR3aa: CASSQAGGASLTEAFF

v_gene: TRBV20-1
d_gene: -
abundance: many
j_gene: TRBJ2-5
CDR3nt: TGCAGTGCCGGGGTGTACCAAGAGACCCAGTACTTC
CDR3aa: CSAGVYQETQYF

v_gene: TRBV27
d_gene: -
abundance: many
j_gene: TRBJ1-2
CDR3nt: TGTGCCAGCAGTTTATCAGGGAGCTATGGCTACACCTTC
CDR3aa: CASSLSGSYGYTF

v_gene: TRBV7-2
d_gene: -
abundance: many
j_gene: TRBJ1-1
CDR3nt: TGTGCCAGCAGCCCGAGCCTCATGAACACTGAAGCTTTCTTT
CDR3aa: CASSPSLMNTEAFF

v_gene: TRBV7-9
d_gene: -
abundance: many
j_gene: TRBJ2-3
CDR3nt: TGTGCCAGCAGCCAGCTCGGGGGAGTGAGCGGTACGCAGTATTTT
CDR3aa: CASSQLGGVSGTQYF

v_gene: TRBV20-1
d_gene: -
abundance: many
j_gene: TRBJ1-6
CDR3nt: TGCAGTGCTAATGGGGGGGCGCTGACCCCCCTCCACTTT
CDR3aa: CSANGGALTPLHF

v_gene: TRBV12-3/TRBV12-4
d_gene: TRBD1
abundance: many
j_gene: TRBJ1-1
CDR3nt: TGTGCCAGCAGTTTGTCAGGGGGCACGAACACTGAAGCTTTCTTT
CDR3aa: CASSLSGGTNTEAFF

v_gene: TRBV12-3/TRBV12-4
d_gene: TRBD2
abundance: many
j_gene: TRBJ2-7
CDR3nt: TGTGCCAGCAGCCTAGCGGGGGGCCACGAGCAGTACTTC
CDR3aa: CASSLAGGHEQYF

v_gene: TRBV5-1
d_gene: -
abundance: many
j_gene: TRBJ2-7
CDR3nt: TGCGCCAGCAGCTTGGGGGCCGGGCAGTCATGGTCCTACGAGCAGTACTTC
CDR3aa: CASSLGAGQSWSYEQYF

v_gene: TRBV6-5
d_gene: TRBD1
abundance: many
j_gene: TRBJ2-7
CDR3nt: TGTGCCAGCAACCCGGGACAGGGGCCAGGGGAGCAGTACTTC
CDR3aa: CASNPGQGPGEQYF

v_gene: TRBV6-5
d_gene: -
abundance: many
j_gene: TRBJ2-2
CDR3nt: TGTGCCAGCAGTTACTCTCTGGGACCCGGGGAGCTGTTTTTT
CDR3aa: CASSYSLGPGELFF

v_gene: TRBV3-2
d_gene: -
abundance: many
j_gene: TRBJ2-5
CDR3nt: TGTGCCCCGTGCCCCGAGACCCAGTACTTC
CDR3aa: CAPCPETQYF

v_gene: TRBV12-3/TRBV12-4
d_gene: -
abundance: many
j_gene: TRBJ1-2
CDR3nt: TGTGCCAGCACCACTGGGCGACGTCTCTATGGCTACACCTTC
CDR3aa: CASTTGRRLYGYTF